Shown below are 25 T cell receptor beta chains from a single sample sequenced in a study of shared clonotypes between healthy human individuals. The data were produced by immunoSEQ multiplex PCR, yet TCRdb's version contains in-frame clones alone and is incomplete. The table has under 2.5 million clones, around 90% seen once. Sequenced sample: naive CD4+ T cells from PBMCs. Subset: CD45RA+ positively selected. These TCRs come from a man younger than 35 in good health. Some clones in this sample may be carry-over from other donors' samples.

This sequence joins TRBV7-3 and TRBJ2-1; D perhaps matches TRBD2 (6 bases). The germline V and J ends were trimmed by 1 base and 0 bases, with 7 bases remaining between them. Per germline, CDR1 SGHTA and CDR2 FQGTGA. The CDR3 spans 15 residues. CDR3 coding DNA: TGTGCCAGCAGCTTAATAGCGGACTCCTACAATGAGCAGTTCTTC. Its translation is CASSLIADSYNEQFF.

As for this clone: Other DNA variants within this sample encode the same CDR3. The chain employs TRBV15 and TRBJ1-4; possible D gene TRBD1, 5 bases. Trimming stripped 1 base from V and 4 bases from J, with 10 bases between. CDR1 and CDR2 (germline): LNHNV, YYDKDF (reference sequence). This CDR3 is 15 amino acids long. CDR3 bases: TGTGCCACCAGCAGAGTCGGGCAGGGTAATGAAAAACTGTTTTTT. Translation gives CATSRVGQGNEKLFF.

The J gene is TRBJ2-3, the V gene TRBV7-9; D gene uncertain. CDR1 is SEHNR, CDR2 FQNEAQ, per germline (reference sequence). Between the trimmed V and J ends, which lost 6 bases and 0 bases, there was a span of 13 bases. The CDR3 is 15 amino acids. CDR3 region: CASRGKLSSTDTQYF. The CDR3 nucleotides are TGTGCCAGCAGGGGAAAGTTATCTAGCACAGATACGCAGTATTTT.

The chain joins TRBV5-4 to TRBJ2-1; 10 bases are shared with TRBD2. This CDR3 has 18 amino acids. The germline CDR1 and CDR2 sequences are SGHNT and YYREEE (reference sequence). The V segment lost 1 base and the J segment 3 bases; nucleotides outside the gene matches: 10. The CDR3 DNA reads TGTGCCAGCAGCTTGTCTACGTCCAGCGGGAGGGGCTACAATGAGCAGTTCTTC. Translation: CASSLSTSSGRGYNEQFF.

The CDR3 is CASSPNSGGYGNTIYF. The CDR3 DNA is TGTGCCAGCAGCCCAAACAGTGGGGGATATGGAAACACCATATATTTT. V gene TRBV7-3 combines with J gene TRBJ1-3, with D possibly being TRBD1 (5 bases). Trimming removed 5 bases from V and 3 bases from J, with 17 bases in between. From germline, CDR1 is SGHTA and CDR2 FQGTGA. CDR3 length equals 16 residues.

With regard to this clone: Other nucleotide sequences in the sample specify the same CDR3. V usage is TRBV2 and J usage is TRBJ2-1, with a tentative D call TRBD1 (5 bases). V lost 6 bases and J 7 bases, leaving 7 bases between the germline ends. Per germline, CDR1 SNHLY and CDR2 FYNNEI. This CDR3 contains 11 residues. The CDR3 sequence: CASRRGNEQFF. The CDR3 nucleotides read TGTGCCAGCAGAAGGGGAAATGAGCAGTTCTTC.

This chain connects TRBV10-3 to TRBJ1-2; D not certain. Trimming took 5 bases from V and 3 from J, leaving 7 bases between them. CDR1 is ENHRY and CDR2 is SYGVKD in the germline V gene. CDR3 length: 12 residues. CDR3 in amino acids: CAISREDYGYTF. The CDR3 DNA reads as TGTGCCATCAGTAGGGAGGACTATGGCTACACCTTC.

This chain links TRBV4-2 with TRBJ1-2; 7 bases match TRBD1. The V gene end was trimmed by 2 bases and the J gene end by 2 bases; junction bases not matched to a gene: 8. Germline-derived CDR1 and CDR2 are LGHNA and YNFKEQ. This CDR3 has 16 amino acids. CDR3: CASSQRQGWGNYGYTF. The CDR3 bases are TGTGCCAGCAGCCAAAGACAGGGTTGGGGGAACTATGGCTACACCTTC.

V gene TRBV30 combines with J gene TRBJ1-4, with unresolved D. This CDR3 is built from 15 residues. Trimming removed 3 bases at V and 6 bases at J, with 17 bases between. Per the germline V gene, CDR1 is GTSNPN and CDR2 is SVGIG (reference sequence). The CDR3 DNA sequence: TGTGCCTGGAGGAGCGACTGGAAGCCTTATGAAAAACTGTTTTTT. Protein product: CAWRSDWKPYEKLFF.

This clone was recorded only once. The V call is TRBV28, the J call TRBJ1-5; 9 nucleotides agree with TRBD1. The trim removed 6 bases at V and 3 bases at J, leaving 9 bases unmatched. Germline V CDR1 and CDR2: MDHEN, SYDVKM. The CDR3 length is 16 residues. This chain's CDR3 is CASSRTQGAINQPQHF. CDR3 in DNA: TGTGCCAGCAGCCGAACACAGGGGGCTATCAATCAGCCCCAGCATTTT. The full variable domain, with the rest looked up from reference TRBV28 and TRBJ1-5, is DVKVTQSSRYLVKRTGEKVFLECVQDMDHENMFWYRQDPGLGLRLIYFSYDVKMKEKGDIPEGYSVSREKKERFSLILESASTNQTSMYLCASSRTQGAINQPQHFGDGTRLSIL.

This chain joins TRBV4-1 and TRBJ1-5; the D gene is possibly TRBD1 (5 bases). V lost 3 bases and J lost 7, with 13 bases in between. The CDR3 is 14 amino acids. The V gene's germline CDR1 is MGHRA and CDR2 YSYEKL. In DNA form, the CDR3 reads TGCGCCAGCAGCCAGGGGACTATTCGGCAGCCCCAGCATTTT. Translated: CASSQGTIRQPQHF.

This chain links TRBV7-2 with TRBJ2-2, with D possibly TRBD2 on 5 matching bases. The length of the CDR3 is 14 residues. The ends were cut back, 1 base at V and 6 bases at J, with 9 bases in the middle. Germline loops: CDR1 SGHTA, CDR2 FQGNSA. The CDR3 is CASSLGLRAGELFF. The CDR3 DNA follows: TGTGCCAGCAGCTTAGGTTTGAGGGCCGGGGAGCTGTTTTTT.

The gene calls are TRBV5-4 and TRBJ2-1; D is perhaps TRBD2 (5 bases). Germline V CDR1 and CDR2: SGHNT, YYREEE (reference sequence). This CDR3 contains 14 residues. V lost 4 bases and J 2 bases, leaving 10 bases between the germline ends. The CDR3 loop is CASSAGNPYNEQFF. DNA of the CDR3: TGTGCCAGCAGCGCCGGGAACCCCTACAATGAGCAGTTCTTC.

The gene calls are TRBV6-1 and TRBJ2-7; D ambiguous. V lost 8 bases and J 0 bases, leaving 17 bases between the germline ends. Germline V CDR1 and CDR2: MNHNS, SASEGT. The CDR3 extends over 15 amino acids. CDR3 residues: CASGRSLIASYEQYF. The CDR3 DNA is TGTGCCAGCGGCAGGTCGCTCATCGCCTCCTACGAGCAGTACTTC.

With respect to this clone: It is unclear where the CDR3 begins or ends on the DNA, so no DNA is shown, and the CDR3 is as TCRdb lists it. The gene calls are TRBV5-1 and TRBJ2-1. The CDR3 totals 14 residues, both ends included. The germline CDR1 and CDR2 sequences are SGHRS and YFSETQ. The CDR3 sequence is CASSFGPGQNEQFF.

The chain has TRBV5-1 and TRBJ1-3; a possible D gene is TRBD1 (5 bases). V lost 3 bases and J 4 bases, leaving 11 bases between the germline ends. CDR1 and CDR2 (germline): SGHRS, YFSETQ. The length of the CDR3 is 14 residues. The CDR3: CASSSGTEGNTIYF. DNA of the CDR3: TGCGCCAGCAGCTCCGGGACGGAGGGAAACACCATATATTTT.

V is TRBV5-1 and J is TRBJ2-3; D might be TRBD1 or TRBD2, each matching 6 bases. Trimming shortened V by 0 bases and J by 11 bases, and 10 bases separated the two germline ends. Looked up from germline, CDR1 is SGHRS and CDR2 is YFSETQ. CDR3 length: 12 amino acids. The CDR3 DNA reads as TGCGCCAGCAGCTTGGAAGGGGGGAAGCAGTATTTT. It specifies CASSLEGGKQYF. The full variable domain, with the rest looked up from reference TRBV5-1 and TRBJ2-3, is KAGVTQTPRYLIKTRGQQVTLSCSPISGHRSVSWYQQTPGQGLQFLFEYFSETQRNKGNFPGRFSGRQFSNSRSEMNVSTLELGDSALYLCASSLEGGKQYFGPGTRLTVL.

This rearrangement joins TRBV18 to TRBJ2-3; D may be TRBD2 (5 bases). Germline V gives CDR1 KGHSH, CDR2 LQKENI. V was trimmed by 2 bases and J by 4 bases, leaving 7 bases between them. The CDR3 sequence is 13 residues long. CDR3 coding DNA: TGTGCCAGCTCACCAGAGGGTCCAGATACGCAGTATTTT. Translating it yields CASSPEGPDTQYF.

The chain is built from TRBV29-1 and TRBJ2-1; 7 nucleotides match TRBD2. Germline CDR1 is SQVTM and CDR2 is ANQGSEA. This CDR3 is built from 14 residues. The J segment lost 4 bases and the V segment lost 4 bases, leaving 7 bases of the junction unmatched. The CDR3 bases are TGCAGCGTTGTAGGGAGCGGGAAATACAATGAGCAGTTCTTC. Amino acid sequence: CSVVGSGKYNEQFF.

V gene TRBV28 combines with J gene TRBJ2-4; the match to TRBD2 covers 10 bases. Germline V CDR1 and CDR2: MDHEN, SYDVKM. This CDR3 contains 13 residues. After removal of 7 bases from V and 6 bases from J, the junction contained 3 bases not matched to a gene. CDR3 sequence reads: CASTSGSRNIQYF. The DNA for the CDR3 is TGTGCCAGCACTAGCGGGAGCCGAAACATTCAGTACTTC.

V and J are TRBV2 and TRBJ2-1; D possibly corresponds to TRBD1 (7 bases). Trimming pared 5 bases from V and 6 bases from J, leaving 23 bases between. CDR1 SNHLY and CDR2 FYNNEI come from the germline V gene. This CDR3 region has 17 residues. The CDR3 DNA reads as TGTGCCAGCAGTCCAATTGCCCGGGGGACAGCGATCAATGAGCAGTTCTTC. Protein: CASSPIARGTAINEQFF.

This clone occurred once. The chain has TRBV19 and TRBJ1-2; TRBD1 matches 7 bases. Trimming cost V 3 bases and J 7 bases; bases outside gene matches: 5. The CDR3 totals 13 residues. Germline lookup yields CDR1 LNHDA and CDR2 SQIVND (reference sequence). The CDR3 nucleotides are TGTGCCAGTAGTATGAGGGGGCTAGGTGGCTACACCTTC. Its translation: CASSMRGLGGYTF.

This rearrangement joins TRBV7-9 to TRBJ2-5, with TRBD2 matching over 7 bases. J lost 5 bases, V lost 7 bases, and 10 bases had no gene match. Germline V gives CDR1 SEHNR, CDR2 FQNEAQ (reference sequence). CDR3 length: 14 residues. For the CDR3, the DNA is TGTGCCAGCACTCCAAGGGAGGGTGGGGAGACCCAGTACTTC. Translation: CASTPREGGETQYF.

This chain connects TRBV7-2 to TRBJ2-7, with a weak D call TRBD1 (5 bases). Germline values: CDR1 SGHTA, CDR2 FQGNSA. Trimming shortened V by 3 bases and J by 4 bases, and 10 bases separated the two germline ends. CDR3 length: 13 residues. CDR3 residues: CASSFSGNYEQYF. The CDR3 region has the DNA TGTGCCAGCAGCTTCTCAGGGAATTACGAGCAGTACTTC.

The chain is built from TRBV20-1 and TRBJ1-2; D call uncertain. V dropped 3 bases and J dropped 8 bases, with 10 bases sitting between them. In germline, CDR1 is DFQATT, CDR2 SNEGSKA (reference sequence). This CDR3 is built from 11 residues. CDR3 nucleotides: TGCAGTGCTAGTTTTGGTGTCGGCTACACCTTC. Residues: CSASFGVGYTF.